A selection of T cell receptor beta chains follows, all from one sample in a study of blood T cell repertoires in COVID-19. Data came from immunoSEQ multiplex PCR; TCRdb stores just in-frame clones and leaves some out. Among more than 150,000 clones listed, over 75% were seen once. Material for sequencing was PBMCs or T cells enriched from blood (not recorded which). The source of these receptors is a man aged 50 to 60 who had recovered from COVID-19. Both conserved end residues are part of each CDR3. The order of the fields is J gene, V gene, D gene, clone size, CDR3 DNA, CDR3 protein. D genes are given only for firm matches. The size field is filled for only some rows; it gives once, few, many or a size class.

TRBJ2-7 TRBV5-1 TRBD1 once TGCGCCAGCAGCTTCGGAGACAGGGATCACGAGCAGTACTTC CASSFGDRDHEQYF
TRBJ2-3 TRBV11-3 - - TGTGCCAGCAGCGTAGAGACTGACTCAGATACGCAGTATTTT CASSVETDSDTQYF
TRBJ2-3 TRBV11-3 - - TGTGCCAGCAGCTTGGCTGCCCGACAGTCAGATACGCAGTATTTT CASSLAARQSDTQYF
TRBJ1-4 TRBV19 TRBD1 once TGTGCCAGTAGTATGGGGACAGTTGCAACTAATGAAAAACTGTTTTTT CASSMGTVATNEKLFF
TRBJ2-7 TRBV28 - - TGTGCCAGCAGTTTATACCGGGACGAGCAGTACTTC CASSLYRDEQYF
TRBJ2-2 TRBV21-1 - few TGTGCCAGCAGCAAATTAGGACTAGCGGGAACCGGGGAGCTGTTTTTT CASSKLGLAGTGELFF
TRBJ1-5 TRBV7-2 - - TGTGCCAGCAGCTTAGGGGGAGGCAGTAATCAGCCCCAGCATTTT CASSLGGGSNQPQHF
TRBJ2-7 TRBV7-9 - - TGTGCCAGCAGCTTAGCGGGAGAGTACGAGCAGTACTTC CASSLAGEYEQYF
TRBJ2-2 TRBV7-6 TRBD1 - TGTGCCAGCAGCTTATGGGACAGGGACGAGATAAACACCGGGGAGCTGTTTTTT CASSLWDRDEINTGELFF
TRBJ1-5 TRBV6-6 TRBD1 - TGTGCCAGCAGCTCAGACAGGGATGGCAATCAGCCCCAGCATTTT CASSSDRDGNQPQHF
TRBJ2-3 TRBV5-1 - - TGCGCCAGCAGGCTCGGTAGCGGTAGCACAGATACGCAGTATTTT CASRLGSGSTDTQYF
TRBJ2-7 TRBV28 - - TGTGCCAGCAGCTCCCCGGGAGCCCAGGGTGATGACGAGCAGTACTTC CASSSPGAQGDDEQYF
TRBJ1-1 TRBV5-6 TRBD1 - TGTGCCAGCAGCTTGTACGGCAGGGGGCCTACTGAAGCTTTCTTT CASSLYGRGPTEAFF
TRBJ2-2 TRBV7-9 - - TGTGCCAGCAGCTTTACGGTACCCCAGGGCAACACCGGGGAGCTGTTTTTT CASSFTVPQGNTGELFF
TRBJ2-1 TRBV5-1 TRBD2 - TGCGCCAGCAGCTTGGCCGGGGGGAGCTCCTACAATGAGCAGTTCTTC CASSLAGGSSYNEQFF
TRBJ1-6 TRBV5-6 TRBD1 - TGTGCCAGCAGCCTTGGGACAGGGAATAATTCACCCCTCCACTTT CASSLGTGNNSPLHF
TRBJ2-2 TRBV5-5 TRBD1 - TGTGCCAGCAGCTTAGGGACAGGGGCGTTGTACACCGGGGAGCTGTTTTTT CASSLGTGALYTGELFF
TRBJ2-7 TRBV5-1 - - TGCGCCAGCAGCTCGTCTCTCTACGAGCAGTACTTC CASSSSLYEQYF
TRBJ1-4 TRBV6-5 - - TGTGCCAGCAGGATCGGGGGGGGCAGGAATGAAAAACTGTTTTTT CASRIGGGRNEKLFF
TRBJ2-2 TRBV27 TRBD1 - TGTGCCAGCTGGACCCGGACAGGGGTCACCGGGGAGCTGTTTTTT CASWTRTGVTGELFF
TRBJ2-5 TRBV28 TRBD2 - TGTGCCAGCAGTCCGGCGACTAGCGTGCAGACCCAGTACTTC CASSPATSVQTQYF
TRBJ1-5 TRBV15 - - TGTGCCACCAGCACATGGACAGATCAGCCCCAGCATTTT CATSTWTDQPQHF
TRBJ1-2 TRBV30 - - TGTGCCTGGGGGGGCGCCCCTTCTTATGGCTACACCTTC CAWGGAPSYGYTF
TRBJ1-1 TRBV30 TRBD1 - TGTGCCTGGAGTTCACAGGGGGGTGGGGACGCTTTCTTT CAWSSQGGGDAFF
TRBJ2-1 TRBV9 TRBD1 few TGTGCCAGCAGCGTGGCCAGGGGGCGAGGTGAGCAGTTCTTC CASSVARGRGEQFF
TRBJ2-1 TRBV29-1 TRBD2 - TGCACCATAGCGGGGGGCTCCTACAATGAGCAGTTCTTC CTIAGGSYNEQFF
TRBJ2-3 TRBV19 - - TGTGCCAGTAGATCCAGTGAACGCACAGATACGCAGTATTTT CASRSSERTDTQYF
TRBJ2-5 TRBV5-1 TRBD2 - TGCGCCAGCAGGAATGGGACTAGTGGGGAGACCCAGTACTTC CASRNGTSGETQYF
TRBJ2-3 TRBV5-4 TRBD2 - TGTGCCAGCAGCTTGGTGCTAGCGGGCACAGATACGCAGTATTTT CASSLVLAGTDTQYF
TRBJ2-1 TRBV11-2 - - TGTGCCAGCAGCCTCGGGACTTTAACGTCCTACAATGAGCAGTTCTTC CASSLGTLTSYNEQFF
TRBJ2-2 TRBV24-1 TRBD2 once TGTGCCACCAGTGACTCCCTAGCGGGAGGGCCGGTCGGGGAGCTGTTTTTT CATSDSLAGGPVGELFF
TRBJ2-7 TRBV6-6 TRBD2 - TGTGCCAGCAGTGACTCCGGGACTAGCGGCTTCTACGAGCAGTACTTC CASSDSGTSGFYEQYF
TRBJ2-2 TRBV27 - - TGTGCCAGCAGTCGAACTACGAACACCGGGGAGCTGTTTTTT CASSRTTNTGELFF
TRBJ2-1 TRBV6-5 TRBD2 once TGTGCCAGCAGGAAACTAGCGGGAGGTCCTGAGCAGTTCTTC CASRKLAGGPEQFF
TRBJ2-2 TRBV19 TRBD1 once TGTGCCAGTAGTACTCCACCCCGGGACAGGGCGATCGGGGAGCTGTTTTTT CASSTPPRDRAIGELFF